Listed below are T cell receptor beta chains from one sample, sequenced in a study of cytomegalovirus exposure and HLA in healthy donors. Libraries were prepared by immunoSEQ multiplex PCR; TCRdb keeps only in-frame clonotypes and omits some of them. The table has fewer than 250,000 clones, over 80% seen once; the top ten hold approximately 5.7%. The sequencing input was PBMCs. These receptors all come from a man between 35 and 55 years old in good health and CMV-seropositive. Each CDR3 is given with its conserved first and last residue. D genes are given only for firm matches. Clone sizes are given selectively: once, few, many, or a class where the clone is expanded.

D gene	clone size	V gene	J gene	CDR3 protein	CDR3 DNA
-	-	TRBV7-7	TRBJ2-5	CASSLAREGPETQYF	TGTGCTAGCAGCTTAGCGCGGGAAGGGCCAGAGACCCAGTACTTC
TRBD2	-	TRBV29-1	TRBJ2-5	CSVETAGGPGETQYF	TGCAGCGTTGAGACCGCGGGAGGGCCGGGGGAGACCCAGTACTTC
-	-	TRBV2	TRBJ2-1	CASSWGREPYNEQFF	TGTGCCAGCAGTTGGGGGCGGGAGCCGTACAATGAGCAGTTCTTC
TRBD1	-	TRBV27	TRBJ1-2	CASSSGQGAQRGYTF	TGTGCCAGCAGTTCCGGACAGGGGGCGCAGCGTGGCTACACCTTC
-	-	TRBV7-8	TRBJ1-2	CASSLSGNDGYTF	TGTGCCAGCAGCTTATCGGGGAATGATGGCTACACCTTC
-	-	TRBV7-3	TRBJ1-2	CASSQDRSYGYTF	TGTGCCAGCAGCCAAGACAGGAGCTATGGTTACACCTTC
-	-	TRBV4-1	TRBJ1-5	CASSSGQPGQPQHF	TGCGCCAGCAGCAGTGGACAGCCCGGTCAGCCCCAGCATTTT
-	-	TRBV6-6	TRBJ1-1	CASRLRGTEAFF	TGTGCCAGCAGGTTAAGGGGCACTGAAGCTTTCTTT
TRBD2	-	TRBV11-2	TRBJ2-5	CASSLVTGGGETQYF	TGTGCCAGCAGCTTAGTGACGGGAGGAGGGGAGACCCAGTACTTC
-	-	TRBV4-1	TRBJ2-7	CASSQESAVSSYEQYF	TGCGCCAGCAGCCAAGAATCTGCGGTTAGCTCCTACGAGCAGTACTTC
TRBD2	-	TRBV27	TRBJ2-3	CASSKLAESGTDTQYF	TGTGCCAGCAGTAAACTAGCGGAGAGCGGCACAGATACGCAGTATTTT
-	-	TRBV5-4	TRBJ2-7	CASSLVRNEQYF	TGTGCCAGCAGCTTGGTTAGAAACGAGCAGTACTTC
-	-	TRBV4-2	TRBJ2-1	CASSQDGAGLYNEQFF	TGTGCCAGCAGCCAAGATGGGGCTGGGTTATACAATGAGCAGTTCTTC
-	-	TRBV27	TRBJ1-2	CASSRRDLGGYTF	TGTGCCAGCAGCCGCAGGGATCTTGGGGGCTACACCTTC
-	-	TRBV7-6	TRBJ2-2	CASSLERTGELFF	TGTGCCAGCAGCTTAGAGCGCACCGGGGAGCTGTTTTTT
TRBD1	-	TRBV29-1	TRBJ1-1	CSAAAGGEAFF	TGCAGCGCCGCGGCAGGGGGTGAAGCTTTCTTT
TRBD1	-	TRBV7-2	TRBJ2-2	CASNPGQRNTGELFF	TGTGCCAGCAACCCGGGACAGAGGAACACCGGGGAGCTGTTTTTT
-	-	TRBV7-2	TRBJ2-1	CASSLGGLRFNEQFF	TGTGCCAGCAGCTTAGGGGGACTCCGTTTCAATGAGCAGTTCTTC
TRBD1	-	TRBV29-1	TRBJ1-2	CSVDPIGRGRYGYTF	TGCAGCGTTGACCCAATTGGCAGGGGGCGATATGGCTACACCTTC
TRBD1	-	TRBV7-2	TRBJ2-5	CASSPSTGAFQYF	TGTGCCAGCAGCCCATCGACAGGGGCTTTTCAGTACTTC
-	-	TRBV7-9	TRBJ2-6	CASSLAQGTGANVLTF	TGTGCCAGCAGCTTAGCCCAGGGGACTGGGGCCAACGTCCTGACTTTC
-	-	TRBV6-5	TRBJ2-7	CASSTQGGYEQYF	TGTGCCAGCAGTACACAGGGGGGGTACGAGCAGTACTTC
-	-	TRBV7-8	TRBJ2-1	CASSLGEVDEQFF	TGTGCCAGCAGCTTAGGGGAGGTCGATGAGCAGTTCTTC
TRBD2	-	TRBV4-1	TRBJ2-1	CASSLGLAGYNEQFF	TGCGCCAGCAGCCTTGGACTAGCGGGCTACAATGAGCAGTTCTTC
TRBD1	-	TRBV25-1	TRBJ1-2	CASSEYNGGNRGNGYTF	TGTGCCAGCAGTGAATATAATGGTGGGAACAGGGGGAATGGCTACACCTTC
-	-	TRBV29-1	TRBJ1-2	CIGYGSYGYTF	TGCATCGGGTATGGGTCCTATGGCTACACCTTC
-	-	TRBV5-1	TRBJ2-5	CASSLEKSKETQYF	TGCGCCAGCAGCTTGGAGAAGTCTAAAGAGACCCAGTACTTC
TRBD1	-	TRBV4-1	TRBJ2-5	CASSLGGRETQYF	TGCGCCAGCAGCTTAGGGGGCCGGGAGACCCAGTACTTC
-	-	TRBV7-9	TRBJ1-2	CASSPLRVANGYTF	TGTGCCAGCAGCCCCCTACGGGTGGCCAATGGCTACACCTTC
-	few	TRBV2	TRBJ2-3	CASSEALQGDTQYF	TGTGCCAGCAGTGAAGCGCTTCAGGGAGATACGCAGTATTTT
-	-	TRBV9	TRBJ2-2	CASSVARNTGELFF	TGTGCCAGCAGCGTAGCTCGGAACACCGGGGAGCTGTTTTTT
TRBD2	once	TRBV10-2	TRBJ2-3	CASVVGGPIRTDTQYF	TGCGCCAGCGTTGTGGGAGGGCCTATCCGAACAGATACGCAGTATTTT
-	-	TRBV6-5	TRBJ2-7	CASSYNRNNEQYF	TGTGCCAGCAGTTACAACAGGAACAACGAGCAGTACTTC
TRBD2	-	TRBV6-4	TRBJ2-1	CASSDAASGMGRFF	TGTGCCAGCAGTGACGCGGCTAGCGGGATGGGTCGGTTCTTC
-	-	TRBV6-1	TRBJ1-5	CASSTGMGDQPQHF	TGTGCCAGCAGCACAGGGATGGGGGATCAGCCCCAGCATTTT
-	-	TRBV10-1	TRBJ2-3	CASTRSRAAGTQYF	TGCGCCAGCACCCGAAGTAGAGCCGCAGGAACGCAGTATTTT
TRBD1	-	TRBV5-1	TRBJ1-2	CASSLAVGQFNYGYTF	TGCGCCAGCAGCTTGGCCGTGGGACAGTTCAACTATGGCTACACCTTC
TRBD1	-	TRBV7-9	TRBJ2-3	CASSLGQGYADTQYF	TGTGCCAGCAGCTTAGGACAGGGGTACGCAGATACGCAGTATTTT
TRBD2	-	TRBV5-4	TRBJ2-7	CASSGGGASGRRTYEQYF	TGTGCCAGCAGCGGAGGGGGGGCTAGCGGGAGGAGGACCTACGAGCAGTACTTC
TRBD1	-	TRBV5-1	TRBJ2-1	CASSSGTGPYNEQFF	TGCGCCAGCAGCTCAGGGACAGGCCCATACAATGAGCAGTTCTTC
TRBD1	-	TRBV9	TRBJ2-7	CASSVDRGPYEQYF	TGTGCCAGCAGCGTAGACAGGGGCCCCTACGAGCAGTACTTC
-	-	TRBV7-2	TRBJ2-3	CASTLGSLGTDTQYF	TGTGCCAGCACCCTTGGCAGTCTTGGCACAGATACGCAGTATTTT
TRBD1	-	TRBV19	TRBJ1-2	CASPSSRDRGYDGYTF	TGTGCCAGCCCATCCTCCCGGGACAGAGGGTATGATGGCTACACCTTC
TRBD1	-	TRBV15	TRBJ1-5	CATSGESVPGQGNQPQHF	TGTGCCACCAGCGGGGAGAGTGTTCCGGGACAGGGGAATCAGCCCCAGCATTTT
TRBD2	-	TRBV5-4	TRBJ2-1	CASSLAGGTYNEQFF	TGTGCCAGCAGCTTGGCGGGAGGGACATACAATGAGCAGTTCTTC
-	few	TRBV5-4	TRBJ1-1	CASSLGELNTEAFF	TGTGCCAGCAGCTTAGGGGAACTGAACACTGAAGCTTTCTTT
-	few	TRBV7-9	TRBJ2-5	CASSSVETQYF	TGTGCCAGCAGCTCCGTGGAGACCCAGTACTTC
TRBD2	once	TRBV5-4	TRBJ2-1	CASSLARLAGYNEQFF	TGTGCCAGCAGCTTGGCGAGACTAGCGGGGTACAATGAGCAGTTCTTC
TRBD2	-	TRBV12-5	TRBJ2-2	CASGLVLTSEAGELFF	TGTGCTAGTGGTTTGGTACTTACTAGCGAGGCCGGGGAGCTGTTTTTT
-	-	TRBV29-1	TRBJ2-1	CSVGTNYNEQFF	TGCAGCGTTGGTACTAACTACAATGAGCAGTTCTTC
-	-	TRBV27	TRBJ1-1	CASSLYAVNTEAFF	TGTGCCAGCAGTTTATATGCGGTCAACACTGAAGCTTTCTTT
-	-	TRBV5-6	TRBJ2-7	CASSFTGKTSYEQYF	TGTGCCAGCAGCTTCACGGGGAAAACTTCATACGAGCAGTACTTC
-	-	TRBV5-1	TRBJ1-5	CASSLGGNSNQPQHF	TGCGCCAGCAGCTTGGGGGGCAATAGCAATCAGCCCCAGCATTTT
-	-	TRBV5-4	TRBJ2-1	CASSLEASASSYNEQFF	TGTGCCAGCAGCTTGGAAGCTTCGGCTAGCTCCTACAATGAGCAGTTCTTC
TRBD2	few	TRBV5-1	TRBJ2-7	CASSASGTSGREGEQYF	TGCGCCAGCAGCGCCTCCGGGACTAGCGGGAGGGAGGGCGAGCAGTACTTC
TRBD1	-	TRBV27	TRBJ2-6	CASSWDRTFSGANVLTF	TGTGCCAGCAGCTGGGACAGGACGTTCTCTGGGGCCAACGTCCTGACTTTC
TRBD2	-	TRBV27	TRBJ2-5	CASSGRSGRVETQYF	TGTGCCAGCAGCGGGAGAAGCGGGAGGGTGGAGACCCAGTACTTC
TRBD2	-	TRBV2	TRBJ2-3	CASSLGLADSTDTQYF	TGTGCCAGCAGTCTTGGACTAGCAGATAGCACAGATACGCAGTATTTT
-	-	TRBV13	TRBJ2-1	CASKSRQGSGDYNEQFF	TGTGCCAGCAAGAGCCGCCAGGGGAGCGGTGACTACAATGAGCAGTTCTTC
-	-	TRBV5-1	TRBJ1-1	CASSLEARVIAMNTEAFF	TGCGCCAGCAGCTTGGAGGCCAGGGTAATCGCCATGAACACTGAAGCTTTCTTT